The 17 T cell receptor gamma chains below were found in one sample sequenced in a study of gamma delta lymphoproliferative disorders and STAT genes. PBMCs from patients and controls supplied the genomic DNA for sequencing. TCRdb re-called clones from the multiplex PCR reads using CATT. This sample has about 1,900 gamma-chain clones, with around 7.3% found just once. Sequencing input: blood. Receptors were obtained from a human donor with gamma-delta T-cell large granular lymphocyte leukemia.

The CDR3 nucleotides read TGTGCCTTGTGGGGGATTCCTAAGAAACTCTTT. It codes for CALWGIPKKLF. This chain connects TRGV9 to TRGJ1 or TRGJ2. Matching the DNA to germline supplied the J gene, which TCRdb does not give. The CDR3 consists of 11 residues. Germline CDR1 is GITISATS and CDR2 is ISYDGTV (reference sequence). With 5 bases clipped from V and 9 bases from J, the junction kept 7 bases outside the gene matches.

This clone ranks as medium-sized. Different DNA sequences within this sample yield the same CDR3. The chain's CDR3 is CATWDGQNDWIKTF. CDR3 nucleotide sequence: TGTGCCACCTGGGACGGGCAGAACGATTGGATCAAGACGTTT. The chain joins TRGV2 to TRGJP2. The J gene is not listed in TCRdb, so it was assigned here from a DNA match to germline. The ends lost 0 bases at V and 8 bases at J; junction bases unmatched: 6. Germline V gene sequence: CDR1 EGSNGY, CDR2 YDSYNSKV. The CDR3 is 14 residues long.

To note about this clone: The protein given by TCRdb reflects a much larger clone and differs at residue 7 from this DNA's translation, likely from a read error; the protein shown is the DNA's translation. The chain uses TRGV9 and TRGJP2. TCRdb carries no J gene annotation; the J gene was assigned here by matching the DNA with germline. The CDR3 totals 14 residues. Trimming took 4 bases from V and 6 from J; bases not matched to a gene: 8. Germline lookup yields CDR1 GITISATS and CDR2 ISYDGTV (reference sequence). The CDR3 reads CALWDMLCDWIKTF. CDR3 DNA sequence: TGTGCCTTGTGGGATATGCTTTGTGATTGGATCAAGACGTTT.

Within the sample, this clone is medium-sized. The rearrangement links TRGV2 to TRGJ1 or TRGJ2. Here the J gene came from matching the DNA to germline, since TCRdb omits it. V gave up 0 bases and J gave up 2 bases; unmatched junction bases: 10. This CDR3 spans 16 amino acids. Germline V lookup: CDR1 EGSNGY, CDR2 YDSYNSKV. DNA for the CDR3: TGTGCCACCTGGGACGGGTTGGTCGCGGATTATTATAAGAAACTCTTT. It encodes CATWDGLVADYYKKLF.

This chain joins TRGV8 and TRGJ1 or TRGJ2. No J segment appears in TCRdb, so it was assigned here by matching the sequence to germline. The CDR3 runs to 12 residues. CDR1 and CDR2 from the germline V gene are VENAVY and YDSYNSRV. After removal of 2 bases from V and 7 bases from J, the junction contained 5 bases not matched to a gene. In nucleotides, the CDR3 is TGTGCCACCTGGGATATACGGTATAAGAAACTCTTT. Amino acid sequence: CATWDIRYKKLF.

This clone ranks as medium-sized. This sample includes further DNA sequences coding for the same CDR3. The J gene is TRGJ1 or TRGJ2, the V gene TRGV2. Matching the DNA to germline supplied the J gene, which TCRdb does not give. Germline CDR1 is EGSNGY and CDR2 is YDSYNSKV. The ends lost 0 bases at V and 12 bases at J; junction bases unmatched: 5. CDR3 length equals 11 residues. The CDR3 is CATWDGLGKLF. CDR3 DNA sequence: TGTGCCACCTGGGACGGGCTTGGGAAACTCTTT.

About this clone: A far bigger clonotype differs at one base, so this is likely a read error. At the DNA level, this CDR3 is encoded by other sequences in the same sample as well. The chain carries TRGV9 and TRGJP. Because TCRdb records no J gene, it was assigned here through a match of the DNA to germline. Germline values: CDR1 GITISATS, CDR2 ISYDGTV (reference sequence). The CDR3 runs 16 residues. The CDR3 DNA is TGTGCCCTGTGGGAGGTGACAGAGTTGGGCAAAAAAATCAAGGTATTT. Its translation is CALWEVTELGKKIKVF.

Judged by abundance, this clone is medium-sized. The V and J genes are TRGV8 and TRGJ1 or TRGJ2. The J gene, absent from TCRdb, was called here by matching the DNA to germline. The CDR3 spans 12 residues. Trimming at V came to 1 base and at J to 8 bases, leaving 5 bases not matched to a gene. CDR1 is VENAVY, CDR2 YDSYNSRV, per germline. CDR3 protein: CATWDSGHKKLF. In nucleotides, the CDR3 is TGTGCCACCTGGGATAGTGGTCATAAGAAACTCTTT.

To note about this clone: The junction departs from the called germline gene at one end, perhaps through a read error. This chain uses TRGV2 with TRGJP2. Here the J gene was assigned by germline matching of the DNA, as TCRdb has none. Germline CDR1 and CDR2: EGSNGY and YDSYNSKV. This CDR3 comprises 12 residues. The CDR3 nucleotides read TGTGCCACCAGAAGTAGTGATCGGATCAAGACGTTT. Translation: CATRSSDRIKTF.

By sample fraction, this clone is medium-sized (0.01 to 0.1%). The chain links TRGV2 to TRGJP2. The J gene, left out of TCRdb, was set here by checking the DNA against germline. With V trimmed by 1 base and J by 5 bases, 4 bases remained unmatched. Germline values: CDR1 EGSNGY, CDR2 YDSYNSKV. This CDR3 spans 14 amino acids. The CDR3 nucleotides read TGTGCCACCTGGGACGGCGCCAGTGATTGGATCAAGACGTTT. Its protein product is CATWDGASDWIKTF.

This clone is judged medium-sized. This sequence joins TRGV8 and TRGJP2. No J segment appears in TCRdb, so it was assigned here by matching the sequence to germline. The ends lost 7 bases at V and 8 bases at J; junction bases unmatched: 7. Germline V gene lookup returns CDR1 VENAVY and CDR2 YDSYNSRV. The length of the CDR3 is 12 residues. Written as DNA, the CDR3 is TGTGCCACCTGTCCCAAGGATTGGATCAAGACGTTT. Its translation: CATCPKDWIKTF.

V gene TRGV9 combines with J gene TRGJ1 or TRGJ2. Matching the DNA to germline supplied the J gene, which TCRdb does not give. The CDR3 has 9 amino acids. Germline loops: CDR1 GITISATS, CDR2 ISYDGTV (reference sequence). Unmatched junction bases numbered 6, after V lost 11 bases and J lost 8 bases. CDR3 in DNA: TGTGCCTCAACACATAAGAAACTCTTT. Protein sequence: CASTHKKLF.

This clone has more than one count but fewer than ten. The genes are TRGV9 and TRGJ1 or TRGJ2. TCRdb carries no J gene annotation; the J gene was assigned here by matching the DNA with germline. Germline-derived CDR1 and CDR2 are GITISATS and ISYDGTV (reference sequence). Trimming took 0 bases from V and 3 from J; bases not matched to a gene: 8. This CDR3 is 15 amino acids long. In nucleotides, the CDR3 is TGTGCCTTGTGGGAGGTGCCTGGGGTTTATTATAAGAAACTCTTT. Its translation: CALWEVPGVYYKKLF.

Relative to its sample, this clone is medium-sized. V usage is TRGV2 and J usage is TRGJ1 or TRGJ2. TCRdb supplies no J gene; here it was assigned by aligning the nucleotide sequence to germline. From germline, CDR1 is EGSNGY and CDR2 YDSYNSKV. The J segment lost 3 bases and the V segment lost 1 base, leaving 6 bases of the junction unmatched. CDR3 size: 14 residues. For the CDR3, the DNA is TGTGCCACCTGGGACGGTGAACCTTATTATAAGAAACTCTTT. Translation: CATWDGEPYYKKLF.

This clone rates as medium-sized. Distinct nucleotide sequences in the sample also encode this CDR3. The rearrangement joins TRGV9 to TRGJ1 or TRGJ2. TCRdb leaves out the J gene; it was filled in here by matching the DNA to germline. Germline assignment: CDR1 GITISATS and CDR2 ISYDGTV (reference sequence). The CDR3 runs to 11 residues. After removal of 0 bases from V and 8 bases from J, the junction contained 1 base not matched to a gene. The CDR3 region is CALWEVHKKLF. CDR3 nucleotide sequence: TGTGCCTTGTGGGAGGTGCATAAGAAACTCTTT.

This clone rates as medium-sized. CDR3 sequence reads: CATWDGQGTGWFKIF. CDR3 DNA sequence: TGTGCCACCTGGGACGGGCAGGGCACTGGTTGGTTCAAGATATTT. The chain links TRGV2 to TRGJP1. The J gene was missing in TCRdb and was found by matching the end of the DNA to germline. The ends lost 0 bases at V and 4 bases at J; junction bases unmatched: 5. Germline values: CDR1 EGSNGY, CDR2 YDSYNSKV. The CDR3 runs 15 residues.

The chain joins TRGV8 to TRGJ1 or TRGJ2. Matching the DNA to germline supplied the J gene, which TCRdb does not give. The CDR3 spans 13 residues. Germline CDR1 and CDR2: VENAVY and YDSYNSRV. Losses at the gene ends were 5 bases for V and 0 bases for J; bases not matched to a gene: 4. The CDR3 region is CATWVSNYYKKLF. In DNA form, the CDR3 reads TGTGCCACCTGGGTGTCGAATTATTATAAGAAACTCTTT.